This T cell receptor beta chain was recorded in a study of somatic mutations in cytotoxic T cells in rheumatoid arthritis. Assay: immunoSEQ multiplex PCR; the TCRdb copy retains only in-frame clones and omits some. Of tens of thousands of clones listed, roughly four fifths are singletons. The germline V gene has CDR1 LNHDA and CDR2 SQIVND (reference sequence). The ends were cut back, 3 bases at V and 4 bases at J, with 12 bases in the middle. The CDR3 extends over 14 amino acids. This clone has just a few counts. Its target is unknown. Study-wide points: Which antigens the expanded CD8+ clones targeted was unknown. Slight underrepresentation of TRBV07 in rheumatoid arthritis patients was not adjusted for multiple comparisons. Among 60 or so patients, fewer than ten showed a largest CD8+ clone that surpassed 20% of CD8+ cells.

The sample taken for sequencing was CD8+ T cells sorted from blood. V usage is TRBV19 and J usage is TRBJ2-5, with D perhaps TRBD1 or TRBD2 (6 bases each). This TCR derives from an adult with rheumatoid arthritis. CDR3 sequence (DNA): TGTGCCAGTAGTATGGTGGGGGGCGGAGAGACCCAGTACTTC. It yields the protein CASSMVGGGETQYF.